This T cell receptor (beta chain) was documented in a study of T cell responses to AZD1222 COVID-19 vaccine. Study outcomes and limitations: Unmutated variant regions reportedly attract nearly half of all spike-specific TCRs.

Measured with immunoSEQ multiplex PCR; TCRdb has only the in-frame clones, and not every one. The sample has some 190,000 clones, 85% to 90% seen once; the top ten hold roughly 6.9%. Trimming left V 5 bases short and J 1 base short, with 11 bases between. This CDR3 is 14 amino acids long. CDR1 is LGHNA, CDR2 YSLEER, per germline. In its sample, this clone was seen once. Its antigen is undetermined. The starting material was peripheral blood, obtained on day 0 of AZD1222 vaccination. The chain has TRBV4-3 and TRBJ1-1; D is ambiguous. This receptor was identified in an adult in good health. The CDR3 protein is CASSFSRTNTEAFF. Here the CDR3 DNA reads TGCGCCAGCAGCTTCTCCAGGACGAACACTGAAGCTTTCTTT.